This T cell receptor (beta chain) was found in a study of blood T cell repertoires in COVID-19. Study-wide background: Sites in the United States, Italy and Spain provided acute and convalescent COVID-19 samples. T cells, B-cell-depleted T cells, or PBMCs provided the cDNA or gDNA that served as material.

The count of this clone is one. This CDR3 contains 16 residues. Germline values: CDR1 LGHNA, CDR2 YNFKEQ. The V end was cut by 0 bases, the J end by 7 bases, with 15 bases between. Original methodology: Estimation of nucleated cell counts relied on the amplification of reference gene primers. This table comes from immunoSEQ multiplex PCR, and its TCRdb copy is limited to in-frame clones, with some not included. V and J calls and clone size are as listed in that table; D and trimming were resolved from the DNA. The table lists around 380,000 clones, around 84% of them singletons. This TCR was recovered from a human donor with acute or convalescent COVID-19. The donor label of this sample is uncertain. This chain connects TRBV4-2 to TRBJ1-4; D is perhaps TRBD1 (5 bases). Sample: peripheral blood. The CDR3 region has the DNA TGTGCCAGCAGCCAAGATGTTAAGGGGTTTGGTGAAAAACTGTTTTTT. Its protein is CASSQDVKGFGEKLFF.